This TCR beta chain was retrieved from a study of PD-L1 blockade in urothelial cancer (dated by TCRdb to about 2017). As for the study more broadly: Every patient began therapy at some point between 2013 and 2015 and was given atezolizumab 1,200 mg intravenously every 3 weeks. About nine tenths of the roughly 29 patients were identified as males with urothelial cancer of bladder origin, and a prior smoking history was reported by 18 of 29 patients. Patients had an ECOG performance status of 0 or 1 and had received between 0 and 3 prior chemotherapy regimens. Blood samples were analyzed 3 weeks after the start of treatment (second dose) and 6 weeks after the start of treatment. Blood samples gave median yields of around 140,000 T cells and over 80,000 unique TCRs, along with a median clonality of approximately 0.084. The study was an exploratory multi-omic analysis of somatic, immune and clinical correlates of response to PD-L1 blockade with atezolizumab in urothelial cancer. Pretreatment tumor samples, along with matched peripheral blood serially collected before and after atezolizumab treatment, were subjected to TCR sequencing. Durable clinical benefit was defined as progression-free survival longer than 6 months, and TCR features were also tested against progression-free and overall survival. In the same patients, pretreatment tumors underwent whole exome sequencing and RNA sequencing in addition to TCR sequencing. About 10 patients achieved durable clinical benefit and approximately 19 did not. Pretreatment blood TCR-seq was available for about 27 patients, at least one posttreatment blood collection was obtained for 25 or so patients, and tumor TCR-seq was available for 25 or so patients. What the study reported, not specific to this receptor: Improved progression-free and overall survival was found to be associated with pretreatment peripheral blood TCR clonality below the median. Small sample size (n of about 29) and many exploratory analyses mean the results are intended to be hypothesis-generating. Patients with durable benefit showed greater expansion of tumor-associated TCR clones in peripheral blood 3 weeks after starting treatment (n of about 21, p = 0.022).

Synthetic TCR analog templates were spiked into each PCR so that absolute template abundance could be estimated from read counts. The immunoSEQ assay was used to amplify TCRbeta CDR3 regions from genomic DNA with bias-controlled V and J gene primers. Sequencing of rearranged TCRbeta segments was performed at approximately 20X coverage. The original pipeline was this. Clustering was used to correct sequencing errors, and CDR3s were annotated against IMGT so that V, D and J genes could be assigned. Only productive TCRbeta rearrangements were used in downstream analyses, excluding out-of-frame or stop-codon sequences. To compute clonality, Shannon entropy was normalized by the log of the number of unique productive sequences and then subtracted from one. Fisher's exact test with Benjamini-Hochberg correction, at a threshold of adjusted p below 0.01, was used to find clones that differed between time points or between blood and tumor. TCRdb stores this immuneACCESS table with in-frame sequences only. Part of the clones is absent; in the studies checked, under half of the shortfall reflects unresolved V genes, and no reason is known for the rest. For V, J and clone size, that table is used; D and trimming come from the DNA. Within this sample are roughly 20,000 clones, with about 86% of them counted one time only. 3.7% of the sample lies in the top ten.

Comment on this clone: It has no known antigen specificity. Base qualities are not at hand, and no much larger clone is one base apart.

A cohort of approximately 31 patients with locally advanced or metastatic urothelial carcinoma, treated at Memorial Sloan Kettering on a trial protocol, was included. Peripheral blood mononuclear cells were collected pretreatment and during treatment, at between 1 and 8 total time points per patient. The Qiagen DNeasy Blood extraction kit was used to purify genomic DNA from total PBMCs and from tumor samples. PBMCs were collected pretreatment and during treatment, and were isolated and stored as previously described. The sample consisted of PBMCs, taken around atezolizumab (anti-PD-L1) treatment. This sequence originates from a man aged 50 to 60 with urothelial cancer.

The nucleotide sequence reads TGTGCGGCGGGTCATTATAATTCACCCCTCCACTTT. It encodes CAAGHYNSPLHF. This sequence uses TRBV27 and TRBJ1-6; the D gene assignment is ambiguous. Its CDR3 holds 12 amino acids, cysteine through phenylalanine. The only DNA kept is the CDR3, 36 bases in frame from the first base. The germline V gene (reference sequence) provides CDR1 MNHEY and CDR2 SMNVEV.